What follows is one T cell receptor beta chain and its context. The data are from a study of blood T cell repertoires in COVID-19. Assay: immunoSEQ multiplex PCR; the TCRdb copy retains only in-frame clones and omits some. The table has about 34,000 clones, about 89% seen once. The CDR3 length is 16 residues. V lost 7 bases, J lost 3 bases, and 10 bases stayed unmatched. CDR1 and CDR2 (germline): MNHEY, SVGEGT. This receptor was obtained from a man in his 70s with active COVID-19. V and J are TRBV6-2 or TRBV6-3 and TRBJ2-2; 8 positions agree with TRBD1. The sequencing input was peripheral blood. CDR3: CASTPRETGDTGELFF. CDR3 sequence (DNA): TGTGCCAGCACCCCCCGAGAGACAGGGGACACCGGGGAGCTGTTTTTT.